These 9 T cell receptor beta chains were all obtained from the same sample, sequenced in a study of blood T cell repertoires in COVID-19. The repertoire was sequenced with immunoSEQ multiplex PCR; TCRdb's copy has only in-frame clones and lacks some. In the table there are approximately 260,000 clones, roughly 80% of which are singletons. Sequenced input: peripheral blood. The receptor source for this set is a man in his sixties who had recovered from COVID-19.

In regard to this clone: The same CDR3 also results from other DNA sequences found in this sample. The CDR3 coding sequence is TGTGCCAGCAGCCACGGGACTAGCCGGTACGAGCAGTACTTC. Translating gives CASSHGTSRYEQYF. The chain recombines TRBV3-1 (or the pseudogene TRBV3-2) with TRBJ2-7; 9 positions match TRBD2. CDR3 length: 14 residues. Germline CDR1 LGHDT, CDR2 YNNKEL (reference sequence). J gave up 4 bases and V 3 bases, and 4 bases lay outside the gene matches.

The rearrangement uses TRBV29-1 and TRBJ2-6; D is undetermined. Trimming took 5 bases from V and 1 from J, leaving 12 bases between them. Germline CDR1 and CDR2: SQVTM and ANQGSEA. The CDR3 consists of 15 residues. Here the CDR3 DNA reads TGCAGCGTTCGAGACATAGATTCTGGGGCCAACGTCCTGACTTTC. This encodes CSVRDIDSGANVLTF.

J is TRBJ1-5 and V is TRBV6-5; D is undetermined. V was trimmed by 8 bases and J by 6 bases, leaving 14 bases between them. Germline assignment: CDR1 MNHEY and CDR2 SVGAGI. The CDR3 spans 13 residues. CDR3 amino acids: CASFSFSGQPQHF. Here the CDR3 DNA reads TGTGCCAGCTTCTCTTTTTCCGGTCAGCCCCAGCATTTT.

The chain's CDR3 is CASSLAAGTEAFF. The CDR3 DNA reads as TGTGCCAGCAGCCTCGCGGCCGGCACTGAAGCTTTCTTT. The chain carries TRBV7-9 and TRBJ1-1, with no clear D. V was pared by 5 bases and J by 4 bases, with 11 bases between. The CDR3 consists of 13 residues. Per the germline V gene, CDR1 is SEHNR and CDR2 is FQNEAQ (reference sequence).

The chain couples TRBV7-8 to TRBJ1-6, with a tentative D call TRBD1 (5 bases). The CDR3 spans 15 residues. Trimming stripped 2 bases from V and 7 bases from J, with 12 bases between. Germline lookup yields CDR1 SGHVS and CDR2 FQNEAQ. The CDR3 protein is CASSLLGQGNSPLHF. CDR3 nucleotide sequence: TGTGCCAGCAGCTTACTCGGACAAGGGAATTCACCCCTCCACTTT.

V gene TRBV12-3 or TRBV12-4 combines with J gene TRBJ2-7; D might be TRBD2 (5 bases). V dropped 5 bases and J dropped 5 bases, with 13 bases sitting between them. The CDR3 covers 13 residues. The CDR3 DNA reads as TGTGCCAGCAGTACCCGCCGGGGTGACGAGCAGTACTTC. Amino acid sequence: CASSTRRGDEQYF.

V usage is TRBV18 and J usage is TRBJ2-7, with 8 bases aligning to TRBD2. Germline V gene lookup returns CDR1 KGHSH and CDR2 LQKENI. V was pared by 3 bases and J by 7 bases, with 5 bases of the junction left unmatched. CDR3 size: 13 residues. The CDR3 spells CASSPGLAREQYF. The CDR3 region has the DNA TGTGCCAGCTCACCTGGACTAGCAAGGGAGCAGTACTTC. Complete variable domain (other parts from reference TRBV18 and TRBJ2-7): NAGVMQNPRHLVRRRGQEARLRCSPMKGHSHVYWYRQLPEEGLKFMVYLQKENIIDESGMPKERFSAEFPKEGPSILRIQQVVRGDSAAYFCASSPGLAREQYFGPGTRLTVT.

V is TRBV2 and J is TRBJ1-2; TRBD1 matches 7 bases. Germline CDR1 reads SNHLY; CDR2 reads FYNNEI. J lost 10 bases, V lost 7 bases, and 15 bases had no gene match. The CDR3 is made up of 14 amino acids. CDR3 sequence: CASTPTTGIHYYTF. CDR3 in DNA: TGTGCCAGCACTCCGACGACAGGGATTCATTACTACACCTTC.

The DNA for the CDR3 is TGTGCCAGCAGCCTGCACAGGGAGGGTGAGCAGTTCTTC. This sequence encodes CASSLHREGEQFF. V usage is TRBV3-1 (or the pseudogene TRBV3-2) and J usage is TRBJ2-1; a possible D gene is TRBD2 (7 bases). The ends were cut back, 4 bases at V and 9 bases at J, with 13 bases in the middle. In germline, CDR1 is LGHDT, CDR2 YNNKEL (reference sequence). The CDR3 is 13 amino acids.